This is a list of T cell receptor beta chains from one sample in a study of blood T cell repertoires in COVID-19. Produced via immunoSEQ multiplex PCR; TCRdb's table is partial and in-frame only. The table has tens of thousands of clones, 78% seen once. The sample was peripheral blood. These receptors all stem from a man in his 70s with COVID-19, enrolled during active disease. The CDR3 runs from the conserved cysteine through the conserved F or W. The order of the fields is clone size, D gene, V gene, J gene, CDR3 protein, CDR3 DNA. A D gene is named only where the DNA matches it firmly. Size is omitted from some rows. Given values are once, few, many or a class for expanded clones.

>-|TRBD1|TRBV7-2|TRBJ2-3
CASSSRTGGRDTQYF
TGTGCCAGCAGCTCTCGGACAGGGGGCAGAGATACGCAGTATTTT
>-|TRBD2|TRBV6-6|TRBJ2-1
CASIPGSGRDEQFF
TGTGCCAGCATTCCGGGTAGCGGGAGGGATGAGCAGTTCTTC
>-|TRBD1|TRBV10-3|TRBJ1-1
CATSGQVANTEAFF
TGTGCCACCAGCGGACAGGTGGCGAACACTGAAGCTTTCTTT
>once|TRBD1|TRBV2|TRBJ1-4
CATRTGAFPPGEKLFF
TGTGCCACCCGGACAGGGGCCTTTCCTCCGGGTGAAAAACTGTTTTTT
>-|-|TRBV19|TRBJ2-3
CASSIRDNTDTQYF
TGTGCCAGTAGTATCCGGGACAACACAGATACGCAGTATTTT
>-|TRBD2|TRBV6-2/TRBV6-3|TRBJ2-1
CASSSRSAGGLEQFF
TGTGCCAGCAGTTCTCGCTCGGCGGGAGGCCTCGAGCAGTTCTTC
>-|TRBD1|TRBV9|TRBJ1-2
CASSIVGTGGPYGYTF
TGTGCCAGCAGCATAGTCGGGACAGGGGGTCCCTATGGCTACACCTTC
>-|-|TRBV6-4|TRBJ1-2
CASSQYAGRTEDGYTF
TGTGCCAGCAGTCAATACGCAGGGAGGACGGAGGATGGCTACACCTTC
>-|TRBD2|TRBV7-2|TRBJ2-3
CASSLARGLAGGRTDTQYF
TGTGCCAGCAGCTTAGCCCGGGGACTAGCGGGAGGGCGCACAGATACGCAGTATTTT
>once|TRBD1|TRBV18|TRBJ2-5
CASSPPLTGSETQYF
TGTGCCAGCTCACCCCCTCTGACAGGGAGCGAGACCCAGTACTTC
>-|-|TRBV29-1|TRBJ1-5
CSVQLQTGKNQPQHF
TGCAGCGTCCAACTCCAGACAGGAAAAAATCAGCCCCAGCATTTT
>once|-|TRBV18|TRBJ1-1
CASLRQAPMNTEAFF
TGTGCCAGCCTAAGACAGGCCCCCATGAACACTGAAGCTTTCTTT
>once|-|TRBV29-1|TRBJ2-7
CSVRVDDEQYF
TGCAGCGTCAGGGTAGACGACGAGCAGTACTTC
>-|TRBD1|TRBV5-5|TRBJ1-1
CASSLTPTGTYTEAFF
TGTGCCAGCAGCTTAACACCGACAGGGACGTACACTGAAGCTTTCTTT
>-|-|TRBV6-1|TRBJ2-5
CASSELRGTFPMGTQYF
TGTGCCAGCAGTGAACTTAGGGGAACGTTCCCCATGGGGACCCAGTACTTC
>-|-|TRBV10-3|TRBJ2-3
CAISAEGGGADTQYF
TGTGCCATCAGCGCCGAGGGAGGGGGTGCAGATACGCAGTATTTT
>-|-|TRBV30|TRBJ2-7
CAWSPTRGGYEQYF
TGTGCCTGGAGTCCCACTAGAGGAGGCTACGAGCAGTACTTC
>-|-|TRBV10-3|TRBJ2-2
CAISWTDDTGELFF
TGTGCCATCAGTTGGACAGACGACACCGGGGAGCTGTTTTTT